Listed here are 12 T cell receptor beta chains from one sample, sequenced in a study of siplizumab effects on memory and regulatory T cells. The data were produced by immunoSEQ multiplex PCR, yet TCRdb's version contains in-frame clones alone and is incomplete. Here the sample spans around 58,000 clones, around four fifths being singletons. The sample taken for sequencing was memory CD4+ T cells sorted from blood. The receptors here all came from a human donor in good health.

The chain recombines TRBV28 with TRBJ1-6, with a weak D call TRBD1 (6 bases). V was trimmed by 2 bases and J by 9 bases, leaving 14 bases between them. This CDR3 spans 15 amino acids. CDR1 MDHEN and CDR2 SYDVKM come from the germline V gene. The CDR3 nucleotides read TGTGCCAGCAGTTTACTTGGGGGGCTCGGTTCACCCCTCCACTTT. This encodes CASSLLGGLGSPLHF.

V usage is TRBV12-5 and J usage is TRBJ2-3; no definite D call. Germline V gene sequence: CDR1 LGHNT, CDR2 FRNRAP. Trimming stripped 0 bases from V and 1 base from J, with 14 bases between. The length of the CDR3 is 17 residues. In DNA form, the CDR3 reads TGTGCTAGTGGTTTGGTACTTTCTTACACGGGCACAGATACGCAGTATTTT. Its translation is CASGLVLSYTGTDTQYF.

The chain carries TRBV7-2 and TRBJ2-2; possibly TRBD2 for D (5 bases). This CDR3 contains 16 residues. Germline V gene sequence: CDR1 SGHTA, CDR2 FQGNSA. Trimming left V 5 bases short and J 4 bases short, with 17 bases between. Here the CDR3 DNA reads TGTGCCAGCAGCCGTGGACGGATTCGGGGCACCGGGGAGCTGTTTTTT. Its translation: CASSRGRIRGTGELFF.

The rearrangement uses TRBV2 and TRBJ1-3; D remains ambiguous. The germline gives CDR1 SNHLY, CDR2 FYNNEI. V lost 7 bases and J 0 bases, leaving 16 bases between the germline ends. This CDR3 comprises 16 residues. The CDR3 loop is CASNDRQALSGNTIYF. CDR3 nucleotides: TGTGCCAGCAACGACCGGCAGGCCCTCTCTGGAAACACCATATATTTT.

The chain joins TRBV6-1 to TRBJ2-2, with 8 bases matching TRBD1. Germline V CDR1 and CDR2: MNHNS, SASEGT. The CDR3 loop spans 14 amino acids. With V trimmed by 6 bases and J by 5 bases, 5 bases remained unmatched. The CDR3: CASRGQEGTGELFF. The CDR3 region has the DNA TGTGCCAGCAGGGGACAGGAGGGGACCGGGGAGCTGTTTTTT.

The V gene is TRBV27, the J gene TRBJ1-4; TRBD1 matches 9 bases. Germline CDR1 reads MNHEY; CDR2 reads SMNVEV (reference sequence). The CDR3 consists of 19 residues. V trimming: 6 bases; J trimming: 7 bases; junction bases outside the gene matches: 21. The CDR3 loop reads CASRPFFLGTGNEAEKLFF. The CDR3 region has the DNA TGTGCCAGCAGGCCGTTCTTTCTGGGGACAGGGAATGAGGCTGAAAAACTGTTTTTT.

The chain employs TRBV5-3 and TRBJ2-5, with D tentatively TRBD1 (5 bases). TRBV5-3 is recorded as an ORF, its role being uncertain. Trimming left V 4 bases short and J 5 bases short, with 18 bases between. This CDR3 has 15 amino acids. The CDR3 region has the DNA TGTGCCAGAAGCCTAGAAACTACAGGTCTCGAGACCCAGTACTTC. Protein sequence: CARSLETTGLETQYF.

This sequence joins TRBV6-1 and TRBJ2-7; 12 bases map to TRBD1. Germline V gives CDR1 MNHNS, CDR2 SASEGT. The CDR3 spans 14 residues. After removal of 10 bases from V and 5 bases from J, the junction contained 9 bases not matched to a gene. The CDR3 region is CATYSGQGANEQYF. CDR3 nucleotide sequence: TGTGCCACCTACTCGGGACAGGGGGCCAACGAGCAGTACTTC.

The chain uses TRBV5-1 and TRBJ1-1, with D uncertain. V lost 2 bases and J 2 bases, leaving 13 bases between the germline ends. This CDR3 spans 15 amino acids. Germline V gene data show CDR1 as SGHRS and CDR2 as YFSETQ. CDR3 nucleotides: TGCGCCAGCAGCTTTGTTGGGCACACCAACACTGAAGCTTTCTTT. Its translation: CASSFVGHTNTEAFF.

In this sample, this clone turned up once. The chain links TRBV11-2 to TRBJ2-7; 9 positions agree with TRBD1. Germline V gene lookup returns CDR1 SGHAT and CDR2 FQNNGV. After removal of 5 bases from V and 5 bases from J, the junction contained 4 bases not matched to a gene. The CDR3 spans 13 residues. DNA for the CDR3: TGTGCCAGCAGCCAAGGGACAGGGAACGAGCAGTACTTC. Translated: CASSQGTGNEQYF.

V and J are TRBV5-6 and TRBJ1-4, with D possibly matching TRBD1 (5 bases). Germline V lookup: CDR1 SGHDT, CDR2 YYEEEE. The CDR3 sequence is 15 residues long. The V end was cut by 4 bases, the J end by 5 bases, with 15 bases between. The CDR3 DNA reads as TGTGCCAGCAGCCCTCCGGGACCGTCAAATGAAAAACTGTTTTTT. It specifies CASSPPGPSNEKLFF.

The genes are TRBV29-1 and TRBJ1-1; D is possibly TRBD1 (5 bases). V shed 5 bases and J shed 12 bases, with 19 bases lying between them. The CDR3 extends over 12 amino acids. CDR1 and CDR2 from the germline V gene are SQVTM and ANQGSEA. The CDR3: CSVRGLRIGPFF. DNA for the CDR3: TGCAGCGTTCGGGGGTTAAGGATCGGACCTTTCTTT. The complete variable domain, with remaining parts taken from reference TRBV29-1 and TRBJ1-1, reads SAVISQKPSRDICQRGTSLTIQCQVDSQVTMMFWYRQQPGQSLTLIATANQGSEATYESGFVIDKFPISRPNLTFSTLTVSNMSPEDSSIYLCSVRGLRIGPFFGQGTRLTVV.